The text below deals with one T cell receptor beta chain. Original data processing: Reference gene primer amplification in the assay estimated nucleated cell counts. Profiled with immunoSEQ multiplex PCR; TCRdb holds only in-frame clones, not every one. V and J calls and clone size come straight from that table; D and trimming were deduced from the DNA. The data contain some 50,000 clones, over 65% of them seen just once; the ten biggest clones take up about 9%. This entry is derived from a study of blood T cell repertoires in COVID-19. Study at large: In each case, the material was cDNA or gDNA derived from T cells, B-cell-depleted T cells, or PBMCs.

Germline values: CDR1 DFQATT, CDR2 SNEGSKA (reference sequence). V lost 3 bases and J lost 8; bases outside the gene matches: 7. The CDR3 has 13 residues. Input material: peripheral blood. The receptor's source is a woman between 65 and 79 years old with acute or convalescent COVID-19. This rearrangement joins TRBV20-1 to TRBJ2-1; 7 bases are shared with TRBD2. CDR3 DNA: TGCAGTGCTAGTCTACTGGGGGGGGATGAGCAGTTCTTC. As protein: CSASLLGGDEQFF.